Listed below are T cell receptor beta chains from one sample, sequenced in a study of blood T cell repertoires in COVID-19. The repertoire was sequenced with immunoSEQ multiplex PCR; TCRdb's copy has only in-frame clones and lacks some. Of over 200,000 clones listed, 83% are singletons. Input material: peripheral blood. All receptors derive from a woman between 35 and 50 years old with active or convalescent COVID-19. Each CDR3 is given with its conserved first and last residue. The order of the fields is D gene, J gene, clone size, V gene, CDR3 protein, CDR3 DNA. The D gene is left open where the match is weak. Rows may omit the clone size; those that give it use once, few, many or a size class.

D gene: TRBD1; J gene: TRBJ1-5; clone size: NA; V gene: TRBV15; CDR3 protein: CATSRGSGTGSQPQHF; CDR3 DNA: TGTGCCACCAGCAGAGGCTCCGGGACAGGGAGTCAGCCCCAGCATTTT
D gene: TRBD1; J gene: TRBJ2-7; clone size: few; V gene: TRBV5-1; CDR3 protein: CASSWGQGYEQYF; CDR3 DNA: TGCGCCAGCAGCTGGGGACAGGGCTACGAGCAGTACTTC
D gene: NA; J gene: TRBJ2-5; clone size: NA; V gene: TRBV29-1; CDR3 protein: CSVGETAETQYF; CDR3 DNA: TGCAGCGTTGGAGAGACAGCGGAGACCCAGTACTTC
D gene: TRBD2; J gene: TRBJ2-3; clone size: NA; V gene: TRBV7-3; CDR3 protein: CASTLTGGAITDTQYF; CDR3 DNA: TGTGCCAGCACCCTAACGGGGGGGGCGATCACAGATACGCAGTATTTT
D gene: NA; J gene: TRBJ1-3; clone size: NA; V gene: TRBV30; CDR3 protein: CAWRGRGAGNTIYF; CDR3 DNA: TGTGCCTGGAGGGGTCGGGGGGCTGGAAACACCATATATTTT
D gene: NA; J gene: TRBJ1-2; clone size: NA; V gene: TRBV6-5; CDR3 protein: CATRTGVGYTF; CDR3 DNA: TGTGCCACCCGGACTGGGGTTGGCTACACCTTC
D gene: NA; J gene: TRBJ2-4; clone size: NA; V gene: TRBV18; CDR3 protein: CASSPPSRDKNIQYF; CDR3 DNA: TGTGCCAGCTCACCCCCATCAAGAGACAAAAACATTCAGTACTTC
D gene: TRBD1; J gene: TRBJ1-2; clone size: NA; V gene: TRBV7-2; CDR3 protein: CASSLLRGQYGYTF; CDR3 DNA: TGTGCCAGCAGCTTACTAAGGGGGCAATATGGCTACACCTTC
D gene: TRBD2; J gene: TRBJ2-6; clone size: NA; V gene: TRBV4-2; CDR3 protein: CASSPISGGGANVLTF; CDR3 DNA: TGTGCCAGCAGCCCCATCAGCGGGGGTGGGGCCAACGTCCTGACTTTC
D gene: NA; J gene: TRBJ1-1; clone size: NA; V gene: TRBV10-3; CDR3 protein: CAISESRADTEAFF; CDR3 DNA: TGTGCCATCAGTGAGTCGAGAGCGGACACTGAAGCTTTCTTT
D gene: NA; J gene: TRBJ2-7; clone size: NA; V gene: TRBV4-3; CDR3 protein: CASSRVGTGGGEQYF; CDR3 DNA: TGCGCCAGCAGCCGCGTCGGAACAGGAGGAGGGGAGCAGTACTTC
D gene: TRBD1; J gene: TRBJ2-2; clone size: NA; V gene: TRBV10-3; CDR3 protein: CAIRAGTGDTGELFF; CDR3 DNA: TGTGCCATCAGAGCCGGGACAGGGGACACCGGGGAGCTGTTTTTT
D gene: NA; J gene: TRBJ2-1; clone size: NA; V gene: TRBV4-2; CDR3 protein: CASSQEPSANNEQFF; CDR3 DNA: TGTGCCAGCAGCCAAGAGCCTAGCGCGAACAATGAGCAGTTCTTC
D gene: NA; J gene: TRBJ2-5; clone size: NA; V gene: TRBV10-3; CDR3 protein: CAISDPDQETQYF; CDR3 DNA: TGTGCCATCAGTGATCCAGACCAAGAGACCCAGTACTTC
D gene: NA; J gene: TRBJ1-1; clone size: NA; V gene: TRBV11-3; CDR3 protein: CASSLDGAGGHTEAFF; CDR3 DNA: TGTGCCAGCAGCTTAGATGGGGCCGGAGGGCACACTGAAGCTTTCTTT
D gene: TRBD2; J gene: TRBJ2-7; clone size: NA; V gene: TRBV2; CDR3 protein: CASKETSGTYEQYF; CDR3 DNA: TGTGCCAGCAAGGAGACTAGCGGCACCTACGAGCAGTACTTC
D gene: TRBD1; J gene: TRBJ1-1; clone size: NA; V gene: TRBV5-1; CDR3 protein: CASSPGQAVDTEAFF; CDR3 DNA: TGCGCCAGCAGCCCGGGACAGGCAGTTGACACTGAAGCTTTCTTT
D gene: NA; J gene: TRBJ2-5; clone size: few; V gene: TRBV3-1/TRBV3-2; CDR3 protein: CASSQIGAQETQYF; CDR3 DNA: TGTGCCAGCAGCCAAATAGGGGCCCAAGAGACCCAGTACTTC
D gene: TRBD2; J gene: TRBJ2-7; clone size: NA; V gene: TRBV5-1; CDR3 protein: CASSPPILAGVYEQYF; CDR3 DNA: TGCGCCAGCAGCCCCCCGATACTAGCGGGGGTTTACGAGCAGTACTTC
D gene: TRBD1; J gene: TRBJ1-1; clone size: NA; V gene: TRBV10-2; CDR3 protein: CASTDRALNTEAFF; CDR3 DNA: TGCGCCAGCACTGACAGGGCCCTGAACACTGAAGCTTTCTTT
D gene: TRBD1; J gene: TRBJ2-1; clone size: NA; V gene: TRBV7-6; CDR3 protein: CASSSRQGASYNEQFF; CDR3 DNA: TGTGCCAGCAGCTCTAGACAGGGGGCTTCCTACAATGAGCAGTTCTTC
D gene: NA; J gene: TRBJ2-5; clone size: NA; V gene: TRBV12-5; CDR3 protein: CASGPGQIIYQETQYF; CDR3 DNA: TGTGCTAGTGGTCCAGGACAAATCATTTACCAAGAGACCCAGTACTTC
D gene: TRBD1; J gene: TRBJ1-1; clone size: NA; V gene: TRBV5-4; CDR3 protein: CASSPGTVQNTEAFF; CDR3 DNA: TGTGCCAGCAGCCCAGGGACAGTCCAGAACACTGAAGCTTTCTTT
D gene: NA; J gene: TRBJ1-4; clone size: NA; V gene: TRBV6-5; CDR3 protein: CASLRRSEGEKLFF; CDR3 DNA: TGTGCCAGCCTGCGCCGGAGCGAGGGTGAAAAACTGTTTTTT
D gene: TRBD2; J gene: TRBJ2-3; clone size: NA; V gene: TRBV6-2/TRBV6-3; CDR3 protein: CASSSPSGRATDTQYF; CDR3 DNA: TGTGCCAGCAGTTCCCCGAGCGGGAGAGCCACAGATACGCAGTATTTT
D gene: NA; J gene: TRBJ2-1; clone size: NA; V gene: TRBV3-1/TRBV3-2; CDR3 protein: CASSPHEGGAGNEQFF; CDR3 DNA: TGTGCCAGCAGCCCCCATGAGGGGGGGGCCGGGAATGAGCAGTTCTTC
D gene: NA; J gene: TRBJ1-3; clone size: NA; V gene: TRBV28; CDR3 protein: CASSPPRGGNTIYF; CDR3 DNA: TGTGCCAGCAGTCCCCCCCGGGGGGGAAACACCATATATTTT
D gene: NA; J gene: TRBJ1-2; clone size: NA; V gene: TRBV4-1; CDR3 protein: CASSQDPLGGSSYGYTF; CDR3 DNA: TGCGCCAGCAGCCAAGATCCCCTGGGGGGGAGCTCGTATGGCTACACCTTC
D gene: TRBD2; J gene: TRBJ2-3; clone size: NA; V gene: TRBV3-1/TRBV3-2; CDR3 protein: CASSQGGAGEVTDTQYF; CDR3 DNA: TGTGCCAGCAGCCAAGGAGGGGCGGGAGAGGTTACAGATACGCAGTATTTT
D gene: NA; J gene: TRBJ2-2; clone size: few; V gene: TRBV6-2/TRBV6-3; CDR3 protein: CASSSRSRRGTGELFF; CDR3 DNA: TGTGCCAGCAGTTCTCGGTCCCGGCGGGGCACCGGGGAGCTGTTTTTT
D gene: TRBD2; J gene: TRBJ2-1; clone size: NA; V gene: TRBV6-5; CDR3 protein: CASSRGLAGDNEQFF; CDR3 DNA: TGTGCCAGCAGCCGCGGACTAGCGGGGGACAATGAGCAGTTCTTC
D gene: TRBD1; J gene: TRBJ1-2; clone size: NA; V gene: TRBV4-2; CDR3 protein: CASSQINQRDSYGYTF; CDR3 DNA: TGTGCCAGCAGCCAGATCAACCAACGGGACAGCTATGGCTACACCTTC
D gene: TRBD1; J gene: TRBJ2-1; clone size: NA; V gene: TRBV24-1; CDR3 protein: CATRRTGKDNEQFF; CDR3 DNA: TGTGCCACCCGACGGACAGGGAAAGACAATGAGCAGTTCTTC
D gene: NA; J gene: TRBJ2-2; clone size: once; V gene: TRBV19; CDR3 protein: CASSVGDSRAGELFF; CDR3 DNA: TGTGCCAGTAGTGTCGGGGATTCCCGGGCCGGGGAGCTGTTTTTT
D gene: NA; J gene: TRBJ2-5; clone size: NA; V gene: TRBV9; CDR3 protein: CASSVGGSLVAQYF; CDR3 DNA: TGTGCCAGCAGCGTAGGAGGCAGTTTGGTGGCCCAGTACTTC